This T cell receptor (beta chain) was sequenced in a study of breast tumors, draining lymph nodes, adjacent tissues. Axillary draining lymph nodes of breast cancer patients supplied the node samples. TCRdb called the multiplex PCR reads again in MiXCR, with one record for every CDR3 protein. This table has under 350,000 distinct CDR3 sequences, over 25% appearing once. This clonotype has ten or more counts. The sample was axillary lymph node tissue. The clonotype comes from a female donor with breast cancer. Some clones in this sample may be carry-over from other donors' samples.

CDR3 amino acids: CSASPNREQETQYF. The CDR3 DNA is TGCAGTGCTAGTCCGAACAGGGAGCAAGAGACCCAGTACTTC. This chain links TRBV20-1 with TRBJ2-5; a weak D match, TRBD1 (6 bases). CDR1 DFQATT and CDR2 SNEGSKA come from the germline V gene (reference sequence). The CDR3 sequence is 14 residues long. Between the trimmed V and J ends, which lost 3 bases and 2 bases, there was a span of 13 bases.